This entry is about one TCR beta chain. The data derive from a study of control samples from healthy donors and cancer patients. Assay used: immunoSEQ multiplex PCR; TCRdb lists only in-frame clones, some missing. In the table there are 30,000 to 40,000 clones, 93% of which are singletons. With V trimmed by 5 bases and J by 1 base, 8 bases remained unmatched. The germline V gene encodes CDR1 LNHDA and CDR2 SQIVND (reference sequence). The CDR3 covers 15 residues. The chain recombines TRBV19 with TRBJ2-7; 7 positions agree with TRBD2. The TCR was taken from a man aged 35-49 years with colorectal cancer. The material sequenced was PBMCs. DNA of the CDR3: TGTGCCAGTAGTCCGCGGGGGTTTCCTTCCTACGAGCAGTACTTC. It specifies CASSPRGFPSYEQYF.